Here is one T cell receptor beta chain with its context. Its antigen is unidentified. The CDR3 is 16 amino acids. V lost 7 bases, J lost 9 bases, and 25 bases lay in between. Germline lookup yields CDR1 MDHEN and CDR2 SYDVKM. Primers for the PCR totalled 60 Vbeta and 13 Jbeta. Assay: immunoSEQ multiplex PCR; the TCRdb copy retains only in-frame clones and omits some. Among 100,000 to 150,000 clones listed, around four fifths were seen once. The source of the sample is a study of cytomegalovirus exposure and HLA in healthy donors. Across the study: From donors who were HLA-typed, an early data release held 65 million to 85 million unique TCRs. Of several hundred genotyped donors, 65% to 85% clustered with self-reported Caucasian donors. Findings and limits, study-wide: The study recorded fewer than 200 TCR beta chains that were cytomegalovirus-associated. No immune exposure information besides CMV serostatus was available.

This chain joins TRBV28 and TRBJ2-1; D is unclear. Sequenced sample: PBMCs. This receptor was identified in a male donor in good health and CMV-seronegative. The CDR3 loop reads CASTKTKRLSRGEQFF. The DNA of the CDR3 is TGTGCCAGCACCAAAACGAAGAGGTTATCGCGTGGTGAGCAGTTCTTC.